The 6 T cell receptor beta chains listed next were all sequenced from one sample in a study of identical twins. TCRdb reanalysed the 5' RACE reads using MiXCR and keeps one entry per CDR3 protein. The data hold roughly 750,000 distinct CDR3 sequences, with 21% observed a single time. In addition, the sample was reused for a study of T cells expressing NK-cell markers.

Sequencing used PBMCs. These receptor sequences come from a woman between 18 and 30 years old in good health.

This chain joins TRBV12-3 or TRBV12-4 and TRBJ2-1; 7 bases match TRBD2. The CDR3 is made up of 14 amino acids. The V and J ends lost 8 bases and 6 bases, in that order; junction bases with no gene match: 10. The CDR3 nucleotides are TGTGCCAGCGTAGGGGCGGGAGTAGGCAATGAGCAGTTCTTC. It translates to CASVGAGVGNEQFF.

This sequence joins TRBV5-1 and TRBJ2-3; the match to TRBD2 covers 9 bases. The CDR3 is 16 amino acids. V was clipped by 0 bases and J by 2 bases; unmatched bases: 4. The germline gives CDR1 SGHRS, CDR2 YFSETQ. The CDR3 coding sequence is TGCGCCAGCAGCTTGGGACTAGCGGCTTTCACAGATACGCAGTATTTT. Encoded protein: CASSLGLAAFTDTQYF.

This clonotype was detected a few times. The rearrangement joins TRBV6-1 to TRBJ2-3; D remains unclear. Trimming shortened V by 7 bases and J by 2 bases, and 10 bases separated the two germline ends. The CDR3 is 13 amino acids. The germline V gene encodes CDR1 MNHNS and CDR2 SASEGT. The CDR3 loop reads CASTKPNTDTQYF. The CDR3 coding sequence is TGTGCCAGCACCAAACCGAACACAGATACGCAGTATTTT.

This clonotype was counted between two and nine times. The chain has TRBV5-1 and TRBJ2-2, with D tentatively TRBD2 (6 bases). The CDR3 totals 15 residues. Deletions cut 3 bases from V and 6 bases from J, with 15 bases between. CDR1 is SGHRS and CDR2 is YFSETQ in the germline V gene. Here the CDR3 reads CASSSRDGSAGELFF. In DNA form, the CDR3 reads TGCGCCAGCAGCTCTCGGGACGGGAGCGCCGGGGAGCTGTTTTTT.

This clonotype came up many times. This sequence joins TRBV7-9 and TRBJ2-7; no reliable D call. The CDR3 totals 11 residues. V was clipped by 6 bases and J by 7 bases, with 10 bases between them. The germline gives CDR1 SEHNR, CDR2 FQNEAQ (reference sequence). CDR3 in amino acids: CASSLIGEQYF. The CDR3, as DNA: TGTGCCAGCAGTTTGATCGGTGAGCAGTACTTC.

The rearrangement links TRBV24-1 to TRBJ2-3; 14 nucleotides match TRBD2. The CDR3 spans 17 residues. J lost 0 bases, V lost 2 bases, and 0 bases had no gene match. Looked up from germline, CDR1 is KGHDR and CDR2 is SFDVKD. The CDR3 sequence is CATSDWTSGGSTDTQYF. Here the CDR3 DNA reads TGTGCCACCAGTGATTGGACTAGCGGGGGGAGCACAGATACGCAGTATTTT.